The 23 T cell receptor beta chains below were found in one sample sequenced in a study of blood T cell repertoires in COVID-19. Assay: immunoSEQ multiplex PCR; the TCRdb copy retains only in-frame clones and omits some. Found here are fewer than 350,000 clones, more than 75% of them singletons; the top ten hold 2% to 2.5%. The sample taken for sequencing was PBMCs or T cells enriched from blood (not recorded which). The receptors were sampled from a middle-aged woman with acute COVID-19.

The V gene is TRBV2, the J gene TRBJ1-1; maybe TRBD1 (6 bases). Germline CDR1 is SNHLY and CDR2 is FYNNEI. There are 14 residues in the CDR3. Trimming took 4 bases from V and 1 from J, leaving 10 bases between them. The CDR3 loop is CASSAGHTNTEAFF. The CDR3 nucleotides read TGTGCCAGCAGTGCGGGACACACGAACACTGAAGCTTTCTTT. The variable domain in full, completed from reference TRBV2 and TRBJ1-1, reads EPEVTQTPSHQVTQMGQEVILRCVPISNHLYFYWYRQILGQKVEFLVSFYNNEISEKSEIFDDQFSVERPDGSNFTLKIRSTKLEDSAMYFCASSAGHTNTEAFFGQGTRLTVV.

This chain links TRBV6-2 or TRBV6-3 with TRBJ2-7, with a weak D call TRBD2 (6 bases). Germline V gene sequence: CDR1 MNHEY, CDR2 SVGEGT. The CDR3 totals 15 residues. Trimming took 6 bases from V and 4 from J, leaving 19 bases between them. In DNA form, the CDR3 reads TGTGCCAGCAGCCGCGTAGCATGGGGGGTTTACGAGCAGTACTTC. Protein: CASSRVAWGVYEQYF.

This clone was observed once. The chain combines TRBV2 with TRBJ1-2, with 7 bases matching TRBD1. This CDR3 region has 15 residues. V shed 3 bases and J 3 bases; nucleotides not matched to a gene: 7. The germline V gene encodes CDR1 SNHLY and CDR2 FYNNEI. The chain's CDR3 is CASSETTGKHYGYTF. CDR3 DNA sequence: TGTGCCAGCAGTGAGACGACAGGGAAGCACTATGGCTACACCTTC.

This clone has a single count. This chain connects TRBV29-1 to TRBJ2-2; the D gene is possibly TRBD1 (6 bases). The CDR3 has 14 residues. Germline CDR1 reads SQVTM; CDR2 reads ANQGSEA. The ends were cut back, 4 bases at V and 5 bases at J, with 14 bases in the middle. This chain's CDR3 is CSVGGYRATGELFF. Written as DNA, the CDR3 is TGCAGCGTTGGGGGTTACAGGGCAACCGGGGAGCTGTTTTTT.

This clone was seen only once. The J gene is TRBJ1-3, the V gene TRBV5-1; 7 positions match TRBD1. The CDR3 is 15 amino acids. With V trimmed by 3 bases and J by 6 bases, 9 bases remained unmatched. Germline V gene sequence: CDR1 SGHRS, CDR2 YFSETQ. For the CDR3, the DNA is TGCGCCAGCAGCTCCTCGCCAGGGGGTCAAAACACCATATATTTT. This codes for CASSSSPGGQNTIYF.

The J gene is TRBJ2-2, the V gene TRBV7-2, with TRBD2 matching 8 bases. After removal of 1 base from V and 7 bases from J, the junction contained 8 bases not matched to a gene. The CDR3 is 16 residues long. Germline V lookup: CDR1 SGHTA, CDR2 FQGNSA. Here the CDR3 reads CASSLVAGIGGGELFF. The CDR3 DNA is TGTGCCAGCAGCTTAGTAGCGGGAATAGGGGGCGGGGAGCTGTTTTTT.

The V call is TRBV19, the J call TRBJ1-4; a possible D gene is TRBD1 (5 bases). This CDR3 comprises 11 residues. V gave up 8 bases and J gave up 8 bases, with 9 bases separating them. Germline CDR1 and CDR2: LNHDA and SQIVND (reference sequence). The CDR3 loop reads CASLGGEKLFF. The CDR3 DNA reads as TGTGCCAGTCTGGGGGGAGAAAAACTGTTTTTT.

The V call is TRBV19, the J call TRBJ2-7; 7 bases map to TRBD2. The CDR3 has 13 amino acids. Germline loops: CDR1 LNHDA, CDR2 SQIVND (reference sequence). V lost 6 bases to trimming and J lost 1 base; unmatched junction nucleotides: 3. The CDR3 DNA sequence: TGTGCCAGTAGGGAGCGGGGATCCTACGAGCAGTACTTC. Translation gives CASRERGSYEQYF.

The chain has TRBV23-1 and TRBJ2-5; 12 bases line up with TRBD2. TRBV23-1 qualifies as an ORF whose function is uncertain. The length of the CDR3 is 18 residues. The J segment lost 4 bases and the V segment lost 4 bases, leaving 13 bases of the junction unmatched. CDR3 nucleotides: TGCGCCAGCAGTCCCTTACCACCTAGCGGGAGGGCCAGAGAGACCCAGTACTTC. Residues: CASSPLPPSGRARETQYF.

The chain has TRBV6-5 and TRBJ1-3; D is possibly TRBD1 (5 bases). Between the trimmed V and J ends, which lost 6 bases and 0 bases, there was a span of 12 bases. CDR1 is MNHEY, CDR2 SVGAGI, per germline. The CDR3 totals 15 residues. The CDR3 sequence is CASSQDRYSGNTIYF. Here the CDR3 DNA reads TGTGCCAGCAGCCAAGACAGATACTCTGGAAACACCATATATTTT.

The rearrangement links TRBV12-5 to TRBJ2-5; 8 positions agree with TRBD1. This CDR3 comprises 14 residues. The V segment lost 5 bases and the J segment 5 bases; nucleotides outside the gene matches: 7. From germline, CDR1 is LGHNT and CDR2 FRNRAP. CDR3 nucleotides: TGTGCTAGTGGTCAGGGACAGGTTGCGGAGACCCAGTACTTC. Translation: CASGQGQVAETQYF.

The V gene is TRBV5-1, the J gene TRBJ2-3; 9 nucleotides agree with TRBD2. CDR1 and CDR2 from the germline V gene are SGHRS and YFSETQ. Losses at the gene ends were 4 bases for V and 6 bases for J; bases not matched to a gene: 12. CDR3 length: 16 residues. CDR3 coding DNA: TGCGCCAGCAGCAGAGGGCGGGGGGGCCGGTCCGATACGCAGTATTTT. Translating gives CASSRGRGGRSDTQYF.

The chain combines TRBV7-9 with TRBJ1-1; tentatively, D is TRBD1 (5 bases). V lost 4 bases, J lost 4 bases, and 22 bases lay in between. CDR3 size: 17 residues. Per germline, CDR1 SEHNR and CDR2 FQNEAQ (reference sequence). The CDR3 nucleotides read TGTGCCAGCAGCTCCCTGGTATCACCTTATAGGGGCACTGAAGCTTTCTTT. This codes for CASSSLVSPYRGTEAFF.

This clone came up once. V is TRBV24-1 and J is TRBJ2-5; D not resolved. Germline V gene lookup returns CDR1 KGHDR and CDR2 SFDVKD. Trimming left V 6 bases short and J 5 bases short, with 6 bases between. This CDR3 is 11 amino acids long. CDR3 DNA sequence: TGTGCCACCAGTACCGCGGAGACCCAGTACTTC. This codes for CATSTAETQYF.

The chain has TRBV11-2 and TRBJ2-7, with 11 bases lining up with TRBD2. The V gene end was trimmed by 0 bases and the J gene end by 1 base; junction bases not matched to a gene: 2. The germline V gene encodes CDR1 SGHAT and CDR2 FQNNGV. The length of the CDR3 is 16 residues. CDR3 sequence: CASSLEGTSGSYEQYF. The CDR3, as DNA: TGTGCCAGCAGCTTAGAGGGGACTAGCGGTTCCTACGAGCAGTACTTC.

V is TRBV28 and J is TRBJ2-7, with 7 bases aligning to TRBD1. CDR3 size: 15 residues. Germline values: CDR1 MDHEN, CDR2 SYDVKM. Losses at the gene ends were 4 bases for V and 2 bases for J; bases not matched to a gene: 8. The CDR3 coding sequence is TGTGCCAGCAGTTCTGGGACAGTCCACACCTACGAGCAGTACTTC. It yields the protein CASSSGTVHTYEQYF. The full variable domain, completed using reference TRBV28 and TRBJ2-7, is DVKVTQSSRYLVKRTGEKVFLECVQDMDHENMFWYRQDPGLGLRLIYFSYDVKMKEKGDIPEGYSVSREKKERFSLILESASTNQTSMYLCASSSGTVHTYEQYFGPGTRLTVT.

As DNA, the CDR3 is TGTGCCAGCAGTTACTCTGGCGGAACCTCCTACGAGCAGTACTTC. Translation gives CASSYSGGTSYEQYF. The J gene is TRBJ2-7, the V gene TRBV6-5; D gene ambiguous. The CDR3 runs to 15 residues. The V end was cut by 0 bases, the J end by 0 bases, with 9 bases between. CDR1 is MNHEY, CDR2 SVGAGI, per germline.

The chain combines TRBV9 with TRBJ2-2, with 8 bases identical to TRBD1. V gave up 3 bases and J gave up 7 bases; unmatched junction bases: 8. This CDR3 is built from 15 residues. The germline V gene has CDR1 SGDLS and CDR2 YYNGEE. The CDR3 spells CASSDRTGWGGELFF. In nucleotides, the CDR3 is TGTGCCAGCAGCGACCGGACAGGGTGGGGCGGGGAGCTGTTTTTT. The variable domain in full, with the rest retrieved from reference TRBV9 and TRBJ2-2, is DSGVTQTPKHLITATGQRVTLRCSPRSGDLSVYWYQQSLDQGLQFLIQYYNGEERAKGNILERFSAQQFPDLHSELNLSSLELGDSALYFCASSDRTGWGGELFFGEGSRLTVL.

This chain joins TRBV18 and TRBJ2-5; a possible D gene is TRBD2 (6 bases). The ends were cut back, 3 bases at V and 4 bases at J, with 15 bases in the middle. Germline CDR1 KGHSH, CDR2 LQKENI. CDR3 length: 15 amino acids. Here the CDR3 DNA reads TGTGCCAGCTCACCTGTTGCGGGGCCGGCAGAGACCCAGTACTTC. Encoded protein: CASSPVAGPAETQYF.

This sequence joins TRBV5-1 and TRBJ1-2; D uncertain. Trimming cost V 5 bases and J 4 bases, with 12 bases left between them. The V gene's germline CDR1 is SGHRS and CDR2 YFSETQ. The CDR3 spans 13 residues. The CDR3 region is CASSPPGGYGYTF. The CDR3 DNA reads TGCGCCAGCAGTCCCCCCGGTGGCTATGGCTACACCTTC.

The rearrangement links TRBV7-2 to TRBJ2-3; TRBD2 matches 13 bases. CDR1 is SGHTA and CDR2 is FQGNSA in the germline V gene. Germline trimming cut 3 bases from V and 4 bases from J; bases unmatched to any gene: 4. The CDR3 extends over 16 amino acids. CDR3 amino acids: CASSLQTSGGADTQYF. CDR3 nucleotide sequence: TGTGCCAGCAGCTTGCAAACTAGCGGGGGGGCAGATACGCAGTATTTT.

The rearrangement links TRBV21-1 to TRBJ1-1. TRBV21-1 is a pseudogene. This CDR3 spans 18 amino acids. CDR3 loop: CASSRPCPGSGGETEAFF. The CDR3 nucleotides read TGTGCCAGCAGCAGACCGTGCCCAGGGAGTGGGGGGGAAACTGAAGCTTTCTTT.

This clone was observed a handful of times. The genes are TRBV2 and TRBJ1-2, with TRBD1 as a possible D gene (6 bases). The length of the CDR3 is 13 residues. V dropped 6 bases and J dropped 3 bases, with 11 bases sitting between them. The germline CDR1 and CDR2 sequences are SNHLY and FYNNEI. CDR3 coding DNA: TGTGCCAGCAGAGGCGGACAGCACTATGGCTACACCTTC. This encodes CASRGGQHYGYTF.